The rows below give T cell receptor beta chains drawn from one sample of a study of T-cell memory formation after mild COVID-19. A single record per CDR3 protein comes from TCRdb applying MiXCR to the 5' RACE reads. The table includes some 490,000 distinct CDR3 sequences, roughly 18% detected once. Specimen: PBMCs or a T cell subset sorted from them (not recorded which). Receptor source: an adult woman who had mild COVID-19 (a few samples of this study predate the infection). Cell type and time point are not known. The CDR3 runs from the conserved cysteine through the conserved F or W. A D gene is named only where the DNA matches it firmly. The size field is filled for only some rows; it gives once, few, many or a size class.

.	TRBV7-2	.	TRBJ1-1	TGTGCCAATGGGGAGGCGTACACTGAAGCTTTCTTT	CANGEAYTEAFF
TRBD1	TRBV7-2	.	TRBJ2-7	TGTGCCAGCAGCCCTCGGACAGGGATTATTACCTACGAGCAGTACTTC	CASSPRTGIITYEQYF
TRBD2	TRBV19	.	TRBJ2-3	TGTGCCAGTAGTTTCACTAGCGGGCACACAGATACGCAGTATTTT	CASSFTSGHTDTQYF
.	TRBV7-9	many	TRBJ1-1	TGTGCCACCGGGTCAGAATACGGTGAAGCTTTCTTT	CATGSEYGEAFF
TRBD2	TRBV12-3/TRBV12-4	.	TRBJ2-7	TGTGCCAGCAGTTCCGGGATAGCGGGAGGGATCGAGCAGTACTTC	CASSSGIAGGIEQYF
.	TRBV5-1	.	TRBJ1-1	TGCGCCAGCAGCTTGGTCTCTCAGGGGAGTGCTGAAGCTTTCTTT	CASSLVSQGSAEAFF
.	TRBV5-1	few	TRBJ2-5	TGCGCCAGCAGCTTGGAGGGACGGCCGTCTCCCCGGGGCCAAGAGACCCAGTACTTC	CASSLEGRPSPRGQETQYF
.	TRBV12-3/TRBV12-4	.	TRBJ2-5	TGTGCCAGCAGTTTTAGCCCAGGCGAGACCCAGTACTTC	CASSFSPGETQYF
TRBD2	TRBV6-5	once	TRBJ2-3	TGTGCCAGCAGTCAAACTAGCGGGAGGGCTGGAGATACGCAGTATTTT	CASSQTSGRAGDTQYF
.	TRBV7-2	few	TRBJ2-7	TGTGCCAGCAGCGACAGGAGAACCCACTACGAGCAGTACTTC	CASSDRRTHYEQYF
TRBD1	TRBV29-1	.	TRBJ1-2	TGCAGCGTTACGGGACAGAATCACTACACCTTC	CSVTGQNHYTF
TRBD2	TRBV4-1	few	TRBJ2-7	TGCGCCAGCAGACGGACTAGCGGGGGCTCCTACGAGCAGTACTTC	CASRRTSGGSYEQYF
.	TRBV6-2/TRBV6-3	.	TRBJ2-1	TGTGCCAGCAGTAGGGCATTCGAGCAGTTCTTC	CASSRAFEQFF
.	TRBV9	few	TRBJ1-6	TGTGCCAGCAGTAACAGAGATAATTCACCCCTCCACTTT	CASSNRDNSPLHF
.	TRBV24-1	.	TRBJ1-2	TGTGCCACCAGTGATGCCAGGGAGTTCTATGGCTACACCTTC	CATSDAREFYGYTF
.	TRBV19	.	TRBJ2-1	TGTGCCAGTAGTCAACCGGGGTACAATGAGCAGTTCTTC	CASSQPGYNEQFF
.	TRBV20-1	.	TRBJ1-5	TGCAGTGCTAGAGTGGGGGTCGGTGGCAATCAGCCCCAGCATTTT	CSARVGVGGNQPQHF
.	TRBV12-3/TRBV12-4	.	TRBJ2-2	TGTGCCAGCAGTTTATCAGGGGTGGTCTCGAACACCGGGGAGCTGTTTTTT	CASSLSGVVSNTGELFF
TRBD1	TRBV6-5	.	TRBJ2-1	TGTGCCAGCAGACAGACAGGGGTGTCCTACAATGAGCAGTTCTTC	CASRQTGVSYNEQFF
.	TRBV11-1	.	TRBJ2-2	TGTGCCAGCAGCTTATCGCAGCAAGCCGGGGAGCTGTTTTTT	CASSLSQQAGELFF
.	TRBV3-1	few	TRBJ1-4	TGTGCCAGCAGCCAACAGGGACGTACGTATGAAAAACTGTTTTTT	CASSQQGRTYEKLFF
.	TRBV12-3/TRBV12-4	few	TRBJ2-7	TGTGCCAGCAGTCCCGGGACGATCGACGAGCAGTACTTC	CASSPGTIDEQYF
TRBD1	TRBV20-1	.	TRBJ1-2	TGCAGTGCTAGAGTCGACAGGGTTTTATCTAACTATGGCTACACCTTC	CSARVDRVLSNYGYTF
TRBD2	TRBV5-4	.	TRBJ2-3	TGTGCCAGCAGCTCAGCGGGACTGTACACAGATACGCAGTATTTT	CASSSAGLYTDTQYF
TRBD2	TRBV7-6	.	TRBJ2-1	TGTGCCAGCAGCTTAGGAGCTAGCGGAGCGTTATCCAATGAGCAGTTCTTC	CASSLGASGALSNEQFF
TRBD2	TRBV24-1	few	TRBJ2-3	TGTGCCACCAGTGGGACTAGCGGCTACACAGATACGCAGTATTTT	CATSGTSGYTDTQYF
.	TRBV20-1	.	TRBJ1-5	TGCAGTGCTAGAGATTATTTGTCGGGTATTAGCAATCAGCCCCAGCATTTT	CSARDYLSGISNQPQHF
.	TRBV6-5	.	TRBJ2-1	TGTGCCAGCTCGCCGGGACTTACTTACAATGAGCAGTTCTTC	CASSPGLTYNEQFF